A single sample gave rise to the 14 T cell receptor beta chains below, sequenced in a study of glioma-infiltrating T cells after dendritic cell vaccination. Assay used: immunoSEQ multiplex PCR; TCRdb lists only in-frame clones, some missing. The table shows about 82,000 clones, with around 86% occurring only once. As to time point: after dendritic cell vaccination, including at tumor progression/relapse. The sample consisted of blood, taken after dendritic cell vaccination. The source is a human donor with glioblastoma.

The chain links TRBV5-4 to TRBJ1-1; TRBD1 might be the D (5 bases). CDR1 SGHNT and CDR2 YYREEE come from the germline V gene (reference sequence). V was cut by 4 bases and J by 2 bases, with 18 bases left in between. The CDR3 sequence is 16 residues long. Here the CDR3 DNA reads TGTGCCAGCAGCCGAGGGAGTCAGGGAGGAAACACTGAAGCTTTCTTT. Its protein product is CASSRGSQGGNTEAFF.

This chain uses TRBV4-2 with TRBJ2-3, with a weak D call TRBD2 (6 bases). Trimming shortened V by 0 bases and J by 6 bases, and 16 bases separated the two germline ends. The germline CDR1 and CDR2 sequences are LGHNA and YNFKEQ. The CDR3 extends over 16 amino acids. CDR3 sequence reads: CASSQDYGSGVDTQYF. The CDR3 DNA reads TGTGCCAGCAGCCAAGATTATGGTAGCGGAGTTGATACGCAGTATTTT.

A single count supports this clone. V and J are TRBV7-6 and TRBJ2-3, with D unresolved. The CDR3 runs to 15 residues. Germline-derived CDR1 and CDR2 are SGHVS and FNYEAQ. Trimming pared 2 bases from V and 10 bases from J, leaving 19 bases between. The CDR3 DNA sequence: TGTGCCAGCAGCTTAAGAACACAGAACCTTTTTCCGCAGTATTTT. Its protein product is CASSLRTQNLFPQYF.

This clone showed up just a few times. The chain recombines TRBV30 with TRBJ2-2; TRBD1 matches at 9 bases. The trim removed 5 bases at V and 8 bases at J, leaving 15 bases unmatched. Germline V gene lookup returns CDR1 GTSNPN and CDR2 SVGIG (reference sequence). This CDR3 has 16 residues. CDR3 sequence (DNA): TGTGCCTGGGCTAGCGGTACAGGGGGCGCCGTAGGGGAGCTGTTTTTT. As protein: CAWASGTGGAVGELFF.

V usage is TRBV6-6 and J usage is TRBJ1-2; D might be TRBD1 (5 bases). Germline lookup yields CDR1 MNHNY and CDR2 SVGAGI (reference sequence). This CDR3 comprises 13 residues. V shed 7 bases and J shed 9 bases, with 18 bases lying between them. The CDR3 here is CASKPQMGTSYTF. The CDR3 region has the DNA TGTGCCAGCAAGCCCCAGATGGGGACTAGCTACACCTTC.

This clone has just one count. The chain carries TRBV11-2 and TRBJ2-5, with D possibly TRBD2 on 5 matching bases. The length of the CDR3 is 14 residues. Germline lookup yields CDR1 SGHAT and CDR2 FQNNGV. V was clipped by 1 base and J by 5 bases, with 11 bases between them. In DNA, the CDR3 is TGTGCCAGCAGCTTAGCGGGGAAGAGGGAGACCCAGTACTTC. Protein sequence: CASSLAGKRETQYF.

The chain uses TRBV27 and TRBJ1-1; D is possibly TRBD1 (5 bases). Trimming stripped 6 bases from V and 1 base from J, with 9 bases between. Germline V gives CDR1 MNHEY, CDR2 SMNVEV (reference sequence). The CDR3 consists of 13 residues. CDR3: CASSYRRNTEAFF. Here the CDR3 DNA reads TGTGCCAGCAGCTACAGGAGGAACACTGAAGCTTTCTTT.

V and J are TRBV14 and TRBJ2-7; TRBD1 matches 7 bases. V gave up 1 base and J gave up 4 bases; unmatched junction bases: 4. Germline V CDR1 and CDR2: SGHDN, FVKESK. CDR3 length equals 14 residues. The CDR3 region has the DNA TGTGCCAGCAGCCAAGGGTACAGGGGATACGAGCAGTACTTC. This codes for CASSQGYRGYEQYF.

V and J are TRBV5-3 and TRBJ2-2, with 8 positions matching TRBD2. TRBV5-3 falls under the ORF class, with uncertain function. Unmatched junction bases numbered 7, after V lost 6 bases and J lost 6 bases. CDR3 length equals 14 residues. This CDR3 is CARNRPAGAGELFF. DNA for the CDR3: TGTGCCAGAAACCGCCCAGCGGGGGCCGGGGAGCTGTTTTTT.

This chain connects TRBV29-1 to TRBJ1-1; 9 nucleotides align to TRBD1. The ends lost 2 bases at V and 1 base at J; junction bases unmatched: 5. Germline V CDR1 and CDR2: SQVTM, ANQGSEA. This CDR3 region has 15 residues. CDR3 nucleotide sequence: TGCAGCGTTGAAACCTCGACAGGGGGGAACACTGAAGCTTTCTTT. Translating it yields CSVETSTGGNTEAFF.

V and J are TRBV4-2 and TRBJ1-5, with TRBD1 as a possible D gene (5 bases). V lost 4 bases and J lost 6, with 25 bases in between. The CDR3 runs to 18 residues. Germline V lookup: CDR1 LGHNA, CDR2 YNFKEQ. CDR3 amino acids: CASSLNLGGVGVRQPQHF. CDR3 bases: TGTGCCAGCAGCCTGAATTTAGGCGGGGTAGGGGTTCGTCAGCCCCAGCATTTT.

This clone was seen once. The chain employs TRBV5-1 and TRBJ2-7, with TRBD1 identical over 8 bases. The CDR3 is 11 amino acids. Losses at the gene ends were 5 bases for V and 5 bases for J; bases not matched to a gene: 0. Per germline, CDR1 SGHRS and CDR2 YFSETQ. CDR3 DNA sequence: TGCGCCAGCAGGGACAGGGACGAGCAGTACTTC. Translation gives CASRDRDEQYF.

The CDR3: CASSLGPETQYF. CDR3 bases: TGTGCCAGCAGCTTAGGCCCGGAGACCCAGTACTTC. The rearrangement joins TRBV13 to TRBJ2-5; D remains ambiguous. V was shortened by 0 bases and J by 5 bases, with 4 bases between the two germline ends. From germline, CDR1 is PRHDT and CDR2 FYEKMQ (reference sequence). The CDR3 is 12 amino acids.

The chain employs TRBV7-3 and TRBJ1-1; 9 bases align to TRBD1. Germline assignment: CDR1 SGHTA and CDR2 FQGTGA. V gave up 6 bases and J gave up 4 bases; unmatched junction bases: 3. The CDR3 spans 13 residues. The CDR3 DNA follows: TGTGCCAGCAGGGGACAGGGAGGCACTGAAGCTTTCTTT. Protein: CASRGQGGTEAFF. The full variable domain, in which reference TRBV7-3 and TRBJ1-1 provide the parts outside the CDR3, is GAGVSQTPSNKVTEKGKYVELRCDPISGHTALYWYRQSLGQGPEFLIYFQGTGAADDSGLPNDRFFAVRPEGSVSTLKIQRTERGDSAVYLCASRGQGGTEAFFGQGTRLTVV.